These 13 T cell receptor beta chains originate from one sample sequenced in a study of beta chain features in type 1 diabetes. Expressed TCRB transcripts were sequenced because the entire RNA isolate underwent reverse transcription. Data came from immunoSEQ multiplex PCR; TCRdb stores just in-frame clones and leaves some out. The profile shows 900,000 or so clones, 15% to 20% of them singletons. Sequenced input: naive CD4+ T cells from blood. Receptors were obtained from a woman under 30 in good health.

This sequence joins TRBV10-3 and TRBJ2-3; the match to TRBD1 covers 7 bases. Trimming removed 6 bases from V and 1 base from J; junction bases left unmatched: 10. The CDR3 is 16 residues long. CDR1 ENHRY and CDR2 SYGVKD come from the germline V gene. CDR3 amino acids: CAISPGRGRGTDTQYF. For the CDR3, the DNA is TGTGCCATCAGCCCCGGTAGGGGGCGAGGCACAGATACGCAGTATTTT.

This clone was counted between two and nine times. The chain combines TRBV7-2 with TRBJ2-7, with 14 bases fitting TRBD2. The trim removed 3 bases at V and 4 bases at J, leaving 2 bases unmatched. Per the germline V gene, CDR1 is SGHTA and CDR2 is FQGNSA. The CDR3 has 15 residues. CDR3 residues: CASSFGTSGRYEQYF. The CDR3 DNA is TGTGCCAGCAGCTTCGGGACTAGCGGGAGATACGAGCAGTACTTC.

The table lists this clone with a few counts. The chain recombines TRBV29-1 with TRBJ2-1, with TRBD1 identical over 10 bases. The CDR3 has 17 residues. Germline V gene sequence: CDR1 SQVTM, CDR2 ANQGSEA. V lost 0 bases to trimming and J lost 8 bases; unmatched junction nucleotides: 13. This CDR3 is CSVEEAPGQGRRDEQFF. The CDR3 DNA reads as TGCAGCGTTGAAGAGGCCCCGGGACAGGGGCGCAGGGATGAGCAGTTCTTC.

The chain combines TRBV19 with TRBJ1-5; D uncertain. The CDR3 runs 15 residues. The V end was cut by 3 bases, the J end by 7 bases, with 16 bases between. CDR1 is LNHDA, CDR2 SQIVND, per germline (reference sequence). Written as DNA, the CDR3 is TGTGCCAGTAGTATCCCGCAACAGCGTAGGCAGCCCCAGCATTTT. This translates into CASSIPQQRRQPQHF.

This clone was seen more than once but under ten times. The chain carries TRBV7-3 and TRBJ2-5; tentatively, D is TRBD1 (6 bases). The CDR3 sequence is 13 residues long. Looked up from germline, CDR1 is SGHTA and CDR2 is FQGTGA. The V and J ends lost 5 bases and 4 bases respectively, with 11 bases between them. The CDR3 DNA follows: TGTGCCAGCAGCCCCAGGGGACGAGAGACCCAGTACTTC. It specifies CASSPRGRETQYF.

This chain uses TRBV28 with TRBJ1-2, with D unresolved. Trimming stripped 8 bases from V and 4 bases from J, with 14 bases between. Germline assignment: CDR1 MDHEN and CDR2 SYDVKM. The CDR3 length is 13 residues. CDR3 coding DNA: TGTGCCAGCTTTTCGGCTTTAATCTATGGCTACACCTTC. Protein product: CASFSALIYGYTF.

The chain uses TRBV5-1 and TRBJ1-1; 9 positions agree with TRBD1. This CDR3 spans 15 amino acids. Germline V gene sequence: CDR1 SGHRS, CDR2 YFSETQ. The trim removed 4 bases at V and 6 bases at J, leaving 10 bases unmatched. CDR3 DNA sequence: TGCGCCAGCAGCAGATCCACAGGGGGCGCAGCTGAAGCTTTCTTT. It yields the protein CASSRSTGGAAEAFF.

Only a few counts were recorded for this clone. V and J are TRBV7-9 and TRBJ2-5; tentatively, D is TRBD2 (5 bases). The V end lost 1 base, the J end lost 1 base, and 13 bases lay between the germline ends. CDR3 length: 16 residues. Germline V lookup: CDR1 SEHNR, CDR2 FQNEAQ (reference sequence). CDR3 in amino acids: CASSLVRRRTQETQYF. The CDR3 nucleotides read TGTGCCAGCAGCTTAGTCAGGAGGCGGACCCAAGAGACCCAGTACTTC.

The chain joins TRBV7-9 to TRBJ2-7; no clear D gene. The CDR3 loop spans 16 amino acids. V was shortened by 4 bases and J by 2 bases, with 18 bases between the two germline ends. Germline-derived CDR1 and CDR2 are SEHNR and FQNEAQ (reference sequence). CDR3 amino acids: CASSYETGPVTYEQYF. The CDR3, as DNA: TGTGCCAGCAGCTACGAAACCGGGCCAGTAACCTACGAGCAGTACTTC.

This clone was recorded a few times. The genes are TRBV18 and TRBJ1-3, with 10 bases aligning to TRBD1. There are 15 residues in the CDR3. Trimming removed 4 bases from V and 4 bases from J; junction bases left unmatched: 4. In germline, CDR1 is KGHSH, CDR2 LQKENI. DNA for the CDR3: TGTGCCAGCTCACTGGGACAGGGGTCCGGAAACACCATATATTTT. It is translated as CASSLGQGSGNTIYF.

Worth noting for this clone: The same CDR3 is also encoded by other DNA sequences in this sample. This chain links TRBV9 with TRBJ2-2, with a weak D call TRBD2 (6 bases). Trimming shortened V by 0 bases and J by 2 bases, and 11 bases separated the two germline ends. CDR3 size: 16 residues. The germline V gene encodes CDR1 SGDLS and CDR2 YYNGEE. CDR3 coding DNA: TGTGCCAGCAGCGTAGCATCGGGAGTCAACACCGGGGAGCTGTTTTTT. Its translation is CASSVASGVNTGELFF. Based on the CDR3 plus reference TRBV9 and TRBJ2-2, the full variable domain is DSGVTQTPKHLITATGQRVTLRCSPRSGDLSVYWYQQSLDQGLQFLIQYYNGEERAKGNILERFSAQQFPDLHSELNLSSLELGDSALYFCASSVASGVNTGELFFGEGSRLTVL.

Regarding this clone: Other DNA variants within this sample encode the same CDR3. Here the CDR3 reads CASSLQGSNQPQHF. DNA for the CDR3: TGTGCCAGCAGCCTCCAGGGGTCCAATCAGCCCCAGCATTTT. V gene TRBV7-2 combines with J gene TRBJ1-5; perhaps TRBD1 as D (6 bases). The V end lost 5 bases, the J end lost 3 bases, and 11 bases lay between the germline ends. The CDR3 is 14 amino acids. The germline CDR1 and CDR2 sequences are SGHTA and FQGNSA.

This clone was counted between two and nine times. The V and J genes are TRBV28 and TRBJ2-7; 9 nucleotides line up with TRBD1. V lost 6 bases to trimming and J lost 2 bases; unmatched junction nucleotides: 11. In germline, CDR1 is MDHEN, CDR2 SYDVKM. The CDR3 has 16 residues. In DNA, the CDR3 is TGTGCCAGCAGACCCATTGAGGACAGGGGTACCTACGAGCAGTACTTC. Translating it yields CASRPIEDRGTYEQYF.